Given below is one T cell receptor (beta chain) in context. The CDR3 has 12 amino acids. Per the germline V gene, CDR1 is SNHLY and CDR2 is FYNNEI. V was shortened by 3 bases and J by 8 bases, with 7 bases between the two germline ends. Original analysis: Amplification with reference gene primers provided the estimates of nucleated cell counts. Repertoires were generated with immunoSEQ multiplex PCR, while TCRdb's copy carries only in-frame clones and drops some. Clone size and V and J calls were adopted from that table, with D and trimming inferred from the DNA. The sample contains about 150,000 clones, roughly 84% of which appear only once. This sample was taken from a study of blood T cell repertoires in COVID-19. During the 2 weeks before they entered the study, exposed participants had met someone with a PCR-confirmed or clinician-diagnosed COVID-19 case.

The V call is TRBV2, the J call TRBJ1-4; the D gene is possibly TRBD1 (6 bases). Sequenced sample: PBMCs or T cells enriched from blood (not recorded which). This sequence originates from a man aged 70 or older who had been exposed to COVID-19. Here the CDR3 reads CASSDRGEKLFF. CDR3 in DNA: TGTGCCAGCAGTGACAGGGGAGAAAAACTGTTTTTT. The complete variable domain, with remaining parts taken from reference TRBV2 and TRBJ1-4, reads EPEVTQTPSHQVTQMGQEVILRCVPISNHLYFYWYRQILGQKVEFLVSFYNNEISEKSEIFDDQFSVERPDGSNFTLKIRSTKLEDSAMYFCASSDRGEKLFFGSGTQLSVL.